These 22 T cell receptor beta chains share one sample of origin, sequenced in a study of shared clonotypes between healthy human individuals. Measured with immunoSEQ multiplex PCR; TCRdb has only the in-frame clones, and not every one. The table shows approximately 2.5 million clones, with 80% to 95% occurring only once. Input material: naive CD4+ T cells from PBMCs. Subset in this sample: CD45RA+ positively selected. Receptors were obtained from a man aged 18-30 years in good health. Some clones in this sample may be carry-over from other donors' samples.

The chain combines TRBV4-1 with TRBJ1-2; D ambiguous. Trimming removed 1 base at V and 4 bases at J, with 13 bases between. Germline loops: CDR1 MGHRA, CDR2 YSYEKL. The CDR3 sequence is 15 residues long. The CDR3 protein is CASSQGWEWSYGYTF. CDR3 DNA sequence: TGCGCCAGCAGCCAAGGATGGGAGTGGAGCTATGGCTACACCTTC.

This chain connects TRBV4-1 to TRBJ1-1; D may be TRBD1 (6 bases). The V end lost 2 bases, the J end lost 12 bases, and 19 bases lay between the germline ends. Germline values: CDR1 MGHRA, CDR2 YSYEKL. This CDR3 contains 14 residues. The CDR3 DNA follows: TGCGCCAGCAGCCAAACCGGGCTGGACAGTCGCCCTTTCTTT. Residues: CASSQTGLDSRPFF.

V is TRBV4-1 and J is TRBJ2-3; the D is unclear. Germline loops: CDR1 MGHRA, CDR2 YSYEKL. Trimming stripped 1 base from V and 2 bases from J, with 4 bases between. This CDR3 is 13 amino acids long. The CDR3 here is CASSQGTTDTQYF. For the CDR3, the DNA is TGCGCCAGCAGCCAAGGGACCACAGATACGCAGTATTTT.

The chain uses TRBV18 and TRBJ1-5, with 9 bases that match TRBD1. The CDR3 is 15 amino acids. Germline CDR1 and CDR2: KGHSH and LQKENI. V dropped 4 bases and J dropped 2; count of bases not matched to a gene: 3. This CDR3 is CASSRTGEGNQPQHF. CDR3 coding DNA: TGTGCCAGCTCACGGACAGGGGAAGGCAATCAGCCCCAGCATTTT.

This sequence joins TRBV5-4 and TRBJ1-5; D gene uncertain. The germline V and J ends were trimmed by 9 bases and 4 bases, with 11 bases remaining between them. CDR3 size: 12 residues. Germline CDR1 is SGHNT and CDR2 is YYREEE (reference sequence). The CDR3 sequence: CATGVMNQPQHF. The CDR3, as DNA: TGTGCCACTGGGGTTATGAATCAGCCCCAGCATTTT. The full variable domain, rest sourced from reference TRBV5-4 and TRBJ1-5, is ETGVTQSPTHLIKTRGQQVTLRCSSQSGHNTVSWYQQALGQGPQFIFQYYREEENGRGNFPPRFSGLQFPNYSSELNVNALELDDSALYLCATGVMNQPQHFGDGTRLSIL.

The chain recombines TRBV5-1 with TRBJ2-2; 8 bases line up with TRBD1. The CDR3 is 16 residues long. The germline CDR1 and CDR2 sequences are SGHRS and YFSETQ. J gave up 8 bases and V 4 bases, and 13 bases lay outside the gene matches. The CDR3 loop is CASSPGQGGRTGELFF. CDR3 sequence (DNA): TGCGCCAGCAGCCCAGGACAGGGCGGCAGGACAGGGGAGCTGTTTTTT.

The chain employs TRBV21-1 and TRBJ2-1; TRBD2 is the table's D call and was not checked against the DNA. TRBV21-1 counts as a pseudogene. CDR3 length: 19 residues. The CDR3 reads CASSKAVLAGEVSYNEQFF. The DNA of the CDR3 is TGTGCCAGCAGCAAAGCGGTACTAGCGGGAGAGGTCTCCTACAATGAGCAGTTCTTC.

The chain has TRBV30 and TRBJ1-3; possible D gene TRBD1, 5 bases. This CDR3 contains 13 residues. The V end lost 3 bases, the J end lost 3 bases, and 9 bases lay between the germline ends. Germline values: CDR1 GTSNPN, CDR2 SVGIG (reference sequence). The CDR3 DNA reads TGTGCCTGGAGACAGGAGAATGGAAACACCATATATTTT. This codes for CAWRQENGNTIYF.

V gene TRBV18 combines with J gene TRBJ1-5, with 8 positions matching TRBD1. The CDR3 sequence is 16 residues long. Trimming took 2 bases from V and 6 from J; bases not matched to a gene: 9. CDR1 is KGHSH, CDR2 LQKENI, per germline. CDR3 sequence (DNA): TGTGCCAGCTCACCATCCGGACAGGGTCAAGGTCAGCCCCAGCATTTT. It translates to CASSPSGQGQGQPQHF. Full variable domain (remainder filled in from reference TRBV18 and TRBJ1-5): NAGVMQNPRHLVRRRGQEARLRCSPMKGHSHVYWYRQLPEEGLKFMVYLQKENIIDESGMPKERFSAEFPKEGPSILRIQQVVRGDSAAYFCASSPSGQGQGQPQHFGDGTRLSIL.

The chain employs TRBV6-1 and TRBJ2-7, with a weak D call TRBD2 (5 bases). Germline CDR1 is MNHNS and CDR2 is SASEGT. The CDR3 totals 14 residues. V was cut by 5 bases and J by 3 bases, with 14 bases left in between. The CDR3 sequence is CASSSPGFLYEQYF. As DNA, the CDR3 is TGTGCCAGCAGTTCGCCGGGATTTCTCTACGAGCAGTACTTC.

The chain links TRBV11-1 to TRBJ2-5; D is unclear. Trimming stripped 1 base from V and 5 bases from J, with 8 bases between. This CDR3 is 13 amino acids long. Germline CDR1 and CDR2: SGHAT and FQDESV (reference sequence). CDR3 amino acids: CASSLEMSETQYF. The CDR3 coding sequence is TGTGCCAGCAGCTTAGAAATGAGCGAGACCCAGTACTTC.

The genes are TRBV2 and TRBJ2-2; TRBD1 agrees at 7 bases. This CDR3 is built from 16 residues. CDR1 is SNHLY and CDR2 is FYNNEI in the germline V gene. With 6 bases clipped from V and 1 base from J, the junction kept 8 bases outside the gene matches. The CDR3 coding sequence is TGTGCCAGCAGCCAAACAGGGGCGTTGAACACCGGGGAGCTGTTTTTT. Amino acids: CASSQTGALNTGELFF. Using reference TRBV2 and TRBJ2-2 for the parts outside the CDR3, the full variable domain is EPEVTQTPSHQVTQMGQEVILRCVPISNHLYFYWYRQILGQKVEFLVSFYNNEISEKSEIFDDQFSVERPDGSNFTLKIRSTKLEDSAMYFCASSQTGALNTGELFFGEGSRLTVL.

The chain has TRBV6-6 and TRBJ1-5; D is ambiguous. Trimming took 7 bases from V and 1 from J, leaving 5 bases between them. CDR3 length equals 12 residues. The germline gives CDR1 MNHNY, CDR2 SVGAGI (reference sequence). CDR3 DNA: TGTGCCAGCAACGACAGCAATCAGCCCCAGCATTTT. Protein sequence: CASNDSNQPQHF.

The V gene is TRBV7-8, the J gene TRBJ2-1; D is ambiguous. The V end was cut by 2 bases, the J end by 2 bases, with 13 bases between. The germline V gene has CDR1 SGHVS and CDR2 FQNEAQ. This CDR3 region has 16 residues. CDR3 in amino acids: CASSLTPMATYNEQFF. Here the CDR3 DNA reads TGTGCCAGCAGCTTAACCCCTATGGCGACCTACAATGAGCAGTTCTTC.

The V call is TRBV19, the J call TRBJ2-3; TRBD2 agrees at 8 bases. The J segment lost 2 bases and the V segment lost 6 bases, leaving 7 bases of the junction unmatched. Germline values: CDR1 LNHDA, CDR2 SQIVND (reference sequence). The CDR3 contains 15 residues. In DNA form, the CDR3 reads TGTGCCAGTAGATCGGGACTAGGGAACACAGATACGCAGTATTTT. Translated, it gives CASRSGLGNTDTQYF. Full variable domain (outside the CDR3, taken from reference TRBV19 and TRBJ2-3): DGGITQSPKYLFRKEGQNVTLSCEQNLNHDAMYWYRQDPGQGLRLIYYSQIVNDFQKGDIAEGYSVSREKKESFPLTVTSAQKNPTAFYLCASRSGLGNTDTQYFGPGTRLTVL.

The CDR3 sequence is CASISPSNNSPLHF. The CDR3 DNA sequence: TGTGCCAGCATATCCCCTTCGAATAATTCACCCCTCCACTTT. The V call is TRBV28, the J call TRBJ1-6; D is unresolved. V dropped 7 bases and J dropped 5 bases, with 12 bases sitting between them. The CDR3 has 14 residues. Germline loops: CDR1 MDHEN, CDR2 SYDVKM. The full variable domain, completed using reference TRBV28 and TRBJ1-6, is DVKVTQSSRYLVKRTGEKVFLECVQDMDHENMFWYRQDPGLGLRLIYFSYDVKMKEKGDIPEGYSVSREKKERFSLILESASTNQTSMYLCASISPSNNSPLHFGNGTRLTVT.

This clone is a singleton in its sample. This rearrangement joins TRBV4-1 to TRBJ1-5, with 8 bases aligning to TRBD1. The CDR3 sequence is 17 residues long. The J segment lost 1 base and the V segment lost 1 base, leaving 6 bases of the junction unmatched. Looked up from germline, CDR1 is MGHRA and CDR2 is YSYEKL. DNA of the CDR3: TGCGCCAGCAGCCAAGGCGCAGGGGGCGCAAGCAATCAGCCCCAGCATTTT. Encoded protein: CASSQGAGGASNQPQHF.

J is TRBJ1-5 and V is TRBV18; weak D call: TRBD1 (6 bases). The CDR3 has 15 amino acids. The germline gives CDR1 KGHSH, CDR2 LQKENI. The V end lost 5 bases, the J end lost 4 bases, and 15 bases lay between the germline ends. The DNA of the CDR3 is TGTGCCAGCTCAGGATCGACAGGACCGAATCAGCCCCAGCATTTT. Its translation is CASSGSTGPNQPQHF.

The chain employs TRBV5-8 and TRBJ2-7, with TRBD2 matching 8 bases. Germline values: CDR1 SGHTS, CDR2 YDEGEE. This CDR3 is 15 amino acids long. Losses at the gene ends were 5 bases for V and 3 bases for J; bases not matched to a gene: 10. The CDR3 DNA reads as TGTGCCAGCAGGTACCGAGCGGGAGCCGGCTACGAGCAGTACTTC. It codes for CASRYRAGAGYEQYF.

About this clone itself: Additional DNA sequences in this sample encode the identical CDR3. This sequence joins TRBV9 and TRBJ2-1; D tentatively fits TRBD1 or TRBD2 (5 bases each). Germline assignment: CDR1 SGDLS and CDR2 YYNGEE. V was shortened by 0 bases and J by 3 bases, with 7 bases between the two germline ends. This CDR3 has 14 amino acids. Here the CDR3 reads CASSVGGSYNEQFF. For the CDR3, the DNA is TGTGCCAGCAGCGTAGGGGGGAGCTACAATGAGCAGTTCTTC.

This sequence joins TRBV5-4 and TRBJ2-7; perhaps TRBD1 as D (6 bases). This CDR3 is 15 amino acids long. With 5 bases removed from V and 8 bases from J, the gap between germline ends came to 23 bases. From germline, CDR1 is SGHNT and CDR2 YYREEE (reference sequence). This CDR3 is CASSDRRGGIRQQYF. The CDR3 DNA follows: TGTGCCAGCAGTGACAGGCGCGGTGGGATCCGACAGCAGTACTTC.

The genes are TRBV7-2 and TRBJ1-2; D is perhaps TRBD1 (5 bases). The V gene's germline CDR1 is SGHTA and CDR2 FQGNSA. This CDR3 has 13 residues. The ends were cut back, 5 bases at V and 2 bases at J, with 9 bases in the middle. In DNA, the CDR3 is TGTGCCAGCAGCGGGACTACCAACTATGGCTACACCTTC. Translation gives CASSGTTNYGYTF. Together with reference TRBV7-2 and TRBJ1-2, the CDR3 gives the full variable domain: GAGVSQSPSNKVTEKGKDVELRCDPISGHTALYWYRQSLGQGLEFLIYFQGNSAPDKSGLPSDRFSAERTGGSVSTLTIQRTQQEDSAVYLCASSGTTNYGYTFGSGTRLTVV.